The 12 T cell receptor beta chains below come from one sample, sequenced in a study of cytomegalovirus exposure and HLA in healthy donors (dated by TCRdb to about 2017). The library came from the immunoSEQ multiplex PCR assay. For the multiplex PCR, a mixture combining 60 forward primers for TCR Vbeta segments and 13 reverse primers for TCR Jbeta segments was used. TCRdb holds this immuneACCESS table with in-frame rearrangements only. Some clones are missing; in checked studies, unresolved V genes explain under half, and the rest has no known cause. This sample comprises approximately 260,000 clones, around four fifths of them detected only once. The leading ten clones occupy 2% of the sample. Sequencing was done on a sample of PBMCs. These receptors were obtained from a woman in her forties in good health and CMV-seropositive.

The CDR3 sequence is CASSEARGPNNEQFF. CDR3 in DNA: TGTGCCAGCAGTGAAGCGCGGGGGCCCAACAATGAGCAGTTCTTC. The chain recombines TRBV2 with TRBJ2-1; D is possibly TRBD2 (7 bases). V shed 0 bases and J shed 5 bases, with 11 bases lying between them. In germline, CDR1 is SNHLY, CDR2 FYNNEI. The CDR3 totals 15 residues.

The V and J genes are TRBV6-5 and TRBJ1-2; 7 bases match TRBD1. V lost 7 bases to trimming and J lost 5 bases; unmatched junction nucleotides: 13. Germline CDR1 reads MNHEY; CDR2 reads SVGAGI. The CDR3 runs 15 residues. The CDR3 reads CASTRGGPGGYGYTF. The CDR3, as DNA: TGTGCCAGCACCCGCGGAGGACCAGGGGGGTATGGCTACACCTTC.

This clone came up once. The J gene is TRBJ1-5, the V gene TRBV28; D uncertain. Germline CDR1 and CDR2: MDHEN and SYDVKM. CDR3 length equals 14 residues. Trimming pared 6 bases from V and 6 bases from J, leaving 15 bases between. The CDR3 here is CASSFGGSGQPQHF. The CDR3 DNA is TGTGCCAGCAGCTTCGGAGGGAGCGGTCAGCCCCAGCATTTT.

This clone was counted between two and nine times. The rearrangement uses TRBV7-9 and TRBJ2-7; D might be TRBD2 (5 bases). The V end was cut by 1 base, the J end by 6 bases, with 10 bases between. The germline V gene encodes CDR1 SEHNR and CDR2 FQNEAQ (reference sequence). The CDR3 has 13 amino acids. The CDR3, as DNA: TGTGCCAGCAGCTTAGATTCTAGCTCCGAGCAGTACTTC. It is translated as CASSLDSSSEQYF.

This chain joins TRBV11-3 and TRBJ2-7; no firm D call. Looked up from germline, CDR1 is SGHNT and CDR2 is YENEEA. The CDR3 runs 13 residues. The V end lost 0 bases, the J end lost 6 bases, and 9 bases lay between the germline ends. CDR3 in DNA: TGTGCCAGCAGCTTAGAACCGGTCGGCGAGCAGTACTTC. Its translation: CASSLEPVGEQYF.

The chain has TRBV11-2 and TRBJ1-1; D not certain. Trimming took 2 bases from V and 1 from J, leaving 5 bases between them. CDR3 length: 13 amino acids. Germline assignment: CDR1 SGHAT and CDR2 FQNNGV. CDR3 nucleotides: TGTGCCAGCAGCTTAAGCAAGAACACTGAAGCTTTCTTT. Its translation: CASSLSKNTEAFF. Using reference TRBV11-2 and TRBJ1-1 for the parts outside the CDR3, the full variable domain is EAGVAQSPRYKIIEKRQSVAFWCNPISGHATLYWYQQILGQGPKLLIQFQNNGVVDDSQLPKDRFSAERLKGVDSTLKIQPAKLEDSAVYLCASSLSKNTEAFFGQGTRLTVV.

The rearrangement uses TRBV7-6 and TRBJ2-1; TRBD1 aligns across 7 bases. V dropped 6 bases and J dropped 5; count of bases not matched to a gene: 7. This CDR3 has 14 amino acids. Germline V gene sequence: CDR1 SGHVS, CDR2 FNYEAQ. CDR3 region: CASSDRAWNNEQFF. CDR3 coding DNA: TGTGCCAGCAGTGACAGGGCATGGAACAATGAGCAGTTCTTC.

The V and J genes are TRBV2 and TRBJ2-5; 7 positions match TRBD2. The CDR3 has 13 amino acids. Germline V gives CDR1 SNHLY, CDR2 FYNNEI. V dropped 4 bases and J dropped 8; count of bases not matched to a gene: 7. This CDR3 is CASSGSSGSTQYF. CDR3 DNA: TGTGCCAGCAGTGGGAGTAGCGGGTCCACCCAGTACTTC.

The V call is TRBV29-1, the J call TRBJ1-1; D is unclear. The germline V gene has CDR1 SQVTM and CDR2 ANQGSEA. This CDR3 contains 14 residues. The V gene lost 4 bases and the J gene lost 0 bases, with 12 bases spanning the gap. The CDR3 here is CSVGEGGMNTEAFF. CDR3 nucleotide sequence: TGCAGCGTTGGGGAGGGAGGAATGAACACTGAAGCTTTCTTT.

The chain uses TRBV18 and TRBJ2-7, with 8 bases identical to TRBD1. The V gene end was trimmed by 5 bases and the J gene end by 2 bases; junction bases not matched to a gene: 8. This CDR3 has 15 residues. The V gene's germline CDR1 is KGHSH and CDR2 LQKENI. DNA of the CDR3: TGTGCCAGCTCAGGAACCGGGACAGGAACCTACGAGCAGTACTTC. Translation gives CASSGTGTGTYEQYF.

The count of this clone is one. The J gene is TRBJ1-2, the V gene TRBV27, with TRBD1 as a possible D gene (6 bases). V was cut by 3 bases and J by 6 bases, with 14 bases left in between. Germline assignment: CDR1 MNHEY and CDR2 SMNVEV (reference sequence). This CDR3 has 14 amino acids. The CDR3 loop is CASSFGNYRDGYTF. The CDR3, as DNA: TGTGCCAGCAGTTTTGGGAATTACAGGGATGGCTACACCTTC.

The chain uses TRBV10-3 and TRBJ2-3, with 11 bases fitting TRBD1. V was pared by 2 bases and J by 4 bases, with 5 bases of the junction left unmatched. CDR1 and CDR2 from the germline V gene are ENHRY and SYGVKD. The CDR3 extends over 16 amino acids. CDR3 loop: CAISEAPGQGADTQYF. The CDR3 DNA follows: TGTGCCATCAGTGAGGCTCCGGGACAGGGGGCAGATACGCAGTATTTT.